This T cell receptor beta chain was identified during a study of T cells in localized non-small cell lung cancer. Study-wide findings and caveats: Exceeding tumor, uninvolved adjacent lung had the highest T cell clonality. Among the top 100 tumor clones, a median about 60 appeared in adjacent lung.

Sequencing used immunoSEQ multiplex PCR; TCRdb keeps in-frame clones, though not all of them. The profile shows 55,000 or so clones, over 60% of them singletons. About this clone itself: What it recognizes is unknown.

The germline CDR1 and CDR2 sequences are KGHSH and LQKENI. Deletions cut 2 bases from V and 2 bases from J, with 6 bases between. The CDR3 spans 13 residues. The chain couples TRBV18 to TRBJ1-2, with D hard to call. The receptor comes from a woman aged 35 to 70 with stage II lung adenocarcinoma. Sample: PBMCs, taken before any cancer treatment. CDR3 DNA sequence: TGTGCCAGCTCACCAGAGGAGAACTATGGCTACACCTTC. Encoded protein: CASSPEENYGYTF.